This T cell receptor beta chain derives from a study of T cells in Graves' hyperthyroidism and ophthalmopathy. Looking at the study overall: Peripheral blood sampling occurred at initial diagnosis, before any treatment. General study findings and limits: From stable hyperthyroidism, ophthalmopathy was set apart by a 13 V-J model. Clonotypes that were expanded in thyroid above 0.001 mostly appeared in blood too.

V was trimmed by 2 bases and J by 8 bases, leaving 8 bases between them. The CDR3 is 11 residues long. The germline CDR1 and CDR2 sequences are GTSNPN and SVGIG (reference sequence). Orbital computed tomography, thyroid ultrasound, serum thyroxine and TRAb, and clinical symptoms together informed the diagnoses. Concerning this clonotype itself: Its antigen is unidentified.

Amplification of TCR beta CDR3 regions was performed using RNA transcripts as template. The HTBI primer set drove a first-round RT-PCR of the TCR CDR3. TCRdb called the multiplex PCR reads again in MiXCR, with one record for every CDR3 protein. The repertoire holds around 700,000 distinct CDR3 sequences, with approximately 19% as singletons. Source material: blood. The genes are TRBV30 and TRBJ2-3; D uncertain. The source is a woman in her forties or fifties with Graves' hyperthyroidism that later progressed to Graves' ophthalmopathy. CDR3 sequence: CAWSKRGTQYF. In nucleotides, the CDR3 is TGTGCCTGGAGTAAGAGAGGTACGCAGTATTTT.